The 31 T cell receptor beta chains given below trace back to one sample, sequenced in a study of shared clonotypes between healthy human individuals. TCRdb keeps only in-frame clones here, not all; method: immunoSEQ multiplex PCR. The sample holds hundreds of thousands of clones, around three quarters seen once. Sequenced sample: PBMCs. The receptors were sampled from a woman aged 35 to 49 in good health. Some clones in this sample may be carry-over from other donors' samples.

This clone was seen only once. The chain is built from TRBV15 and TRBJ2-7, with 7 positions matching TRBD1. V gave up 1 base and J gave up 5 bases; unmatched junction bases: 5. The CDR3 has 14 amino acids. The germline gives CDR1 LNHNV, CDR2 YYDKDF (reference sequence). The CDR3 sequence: CATSRGQGSDEQYF. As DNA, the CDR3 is TGTGCCACCAGCAGAGGACAGGGTAGCGACGAGCAGTACTTC.

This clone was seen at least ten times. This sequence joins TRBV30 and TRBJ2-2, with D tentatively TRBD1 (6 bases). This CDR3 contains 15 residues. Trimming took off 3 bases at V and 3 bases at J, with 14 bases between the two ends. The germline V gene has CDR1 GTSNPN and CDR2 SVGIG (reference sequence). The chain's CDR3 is CAWRSPRGDTGELFF. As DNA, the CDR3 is TGTGCCTGGAGGTCGCCCAGGGGCGACACCGGGGAGCTGTTTTTT.

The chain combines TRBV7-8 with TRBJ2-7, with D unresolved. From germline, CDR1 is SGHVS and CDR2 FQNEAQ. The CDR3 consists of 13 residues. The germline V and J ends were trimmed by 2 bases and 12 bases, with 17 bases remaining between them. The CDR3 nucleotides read TGTGCCAGCAGCTTATTCCCCAGCGAAATTCTGTACTTC. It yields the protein CASSLFPSEILYF.

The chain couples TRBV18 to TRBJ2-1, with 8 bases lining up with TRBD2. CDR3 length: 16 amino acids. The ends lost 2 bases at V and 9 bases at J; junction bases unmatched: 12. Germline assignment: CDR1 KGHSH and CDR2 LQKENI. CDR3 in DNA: TGTGCCAGCTCACCATCCGGGACTAGGGTGTCCGGTGAGCAGTTCTTC. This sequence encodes CASSPSGTRVSGEQFF. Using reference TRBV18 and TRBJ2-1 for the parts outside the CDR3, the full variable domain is NAGVMQNPRHLVRRRGQEARLRCSPMKGHSHVYWYRQLPEEGLKFMVYLQKENIIDESGMPKERFSAEFPKEGPSILRIQQVVRGDSAAYFCASSPSGTRVSGEQFFGPGTRLTVL.

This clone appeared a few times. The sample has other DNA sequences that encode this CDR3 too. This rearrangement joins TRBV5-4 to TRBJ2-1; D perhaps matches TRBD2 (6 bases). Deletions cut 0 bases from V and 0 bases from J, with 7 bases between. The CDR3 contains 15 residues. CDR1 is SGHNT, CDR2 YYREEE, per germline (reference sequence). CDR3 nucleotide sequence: TGTGCCAGCAGCTTGGTGGGGGGCTCCTACAATGAGCAGTTCTTC. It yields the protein CASSLVGGSYNEQFF. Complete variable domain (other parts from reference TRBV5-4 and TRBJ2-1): ETGVTQSPTHLIKTRGQQVTLRCSSQSGHNTVSWYQQALGQGPQFIFQYYREEENGRGNFPPRFSGLQFPNYSSELNVNALELDDSALYLCASSLVGGSYNEQFFGPGTRLTVL.

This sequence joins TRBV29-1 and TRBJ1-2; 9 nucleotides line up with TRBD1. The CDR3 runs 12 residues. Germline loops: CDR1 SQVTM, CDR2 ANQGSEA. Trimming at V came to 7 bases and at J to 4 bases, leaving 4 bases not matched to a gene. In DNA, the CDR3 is TGCAGCGCACCGACAGGGGGCTATGGCTACACCTTC. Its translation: CSAPTGGYGYTF.

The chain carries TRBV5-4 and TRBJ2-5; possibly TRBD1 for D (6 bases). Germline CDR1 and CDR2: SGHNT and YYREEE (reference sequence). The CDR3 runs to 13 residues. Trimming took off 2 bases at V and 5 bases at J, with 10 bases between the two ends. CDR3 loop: CASSFWDIETQYF. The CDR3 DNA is TGTGCCAGCAGCTTTTGGGACATCGAGACCCAGTACTTC.

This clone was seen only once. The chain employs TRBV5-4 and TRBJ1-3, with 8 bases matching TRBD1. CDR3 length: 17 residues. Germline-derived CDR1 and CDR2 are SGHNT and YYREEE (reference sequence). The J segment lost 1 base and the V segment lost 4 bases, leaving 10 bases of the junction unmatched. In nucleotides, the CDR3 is TGTGCCAGCAGCGCAGACAGGGGACGAAATTCTGGAAACACCATATATTTT. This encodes CASSADRGRNSGNTIYF.

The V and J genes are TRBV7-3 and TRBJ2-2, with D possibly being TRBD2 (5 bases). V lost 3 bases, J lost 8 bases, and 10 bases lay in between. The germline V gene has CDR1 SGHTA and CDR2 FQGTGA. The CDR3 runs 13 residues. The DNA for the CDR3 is TGTGCCAGCAGCTTTGGGGAGATGGGGGAGCTGTTTTTT. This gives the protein CASSFGEMGELFF.

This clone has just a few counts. The CDR3 spells CAISEKGTDYGYTF. The CDR3 nucleotides read TGTGCCATCAGTGAAAAAGGGACAGACTATGGCTACACCTTC. The rearrangement links TRBV10-3 to TRBJ1-2; 7 bases line up with TRBD1. The CDR3 has 14 amino acids. V was clipped by 3 bases and J by 3 bases; unmatched bases: 4. CDR1 and CDR2 (germline): ENHRY, SYGVKD.

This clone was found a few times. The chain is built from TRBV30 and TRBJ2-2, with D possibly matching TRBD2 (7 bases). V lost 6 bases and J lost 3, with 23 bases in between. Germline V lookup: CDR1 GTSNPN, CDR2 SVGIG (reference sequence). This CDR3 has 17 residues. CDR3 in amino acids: CACSRGRLADHTGELFF. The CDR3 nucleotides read TGTGCCTGTAGTAGGGGGAGGCTAGCGGACCACACCGGGGAGCTGTTTTTT.

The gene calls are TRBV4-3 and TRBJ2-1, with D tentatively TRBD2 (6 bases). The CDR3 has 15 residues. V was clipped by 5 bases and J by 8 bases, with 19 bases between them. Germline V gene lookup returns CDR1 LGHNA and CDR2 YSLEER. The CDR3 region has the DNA TGCGCCAGCAGCAAAACTAGCACAAGGAGGGATGAGCAGTTCTTC. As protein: CASSKTSTRRDEQFF.

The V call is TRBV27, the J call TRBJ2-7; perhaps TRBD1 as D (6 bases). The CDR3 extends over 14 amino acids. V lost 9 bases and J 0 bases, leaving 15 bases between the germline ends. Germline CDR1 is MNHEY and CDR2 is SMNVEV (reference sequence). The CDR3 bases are TGTGCCAGTTCAGGGCAGGGGTACTCCTACGAGCAGTACTTC. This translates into CASSGQGYSYEQYF.

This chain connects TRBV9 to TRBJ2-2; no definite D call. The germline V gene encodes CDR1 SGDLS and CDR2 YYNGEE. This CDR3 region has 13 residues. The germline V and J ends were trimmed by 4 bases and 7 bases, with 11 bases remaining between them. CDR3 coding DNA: TGTGCCAGCAGCCCAGCCTTCGGCGGGGAGCTGTTTTTT. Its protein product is CASSPAFGGELFF.

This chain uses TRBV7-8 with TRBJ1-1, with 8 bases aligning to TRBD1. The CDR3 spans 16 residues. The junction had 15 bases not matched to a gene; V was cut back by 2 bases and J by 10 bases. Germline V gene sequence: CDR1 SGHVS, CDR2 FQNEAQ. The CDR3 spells CASSLSRAGGLVRAFF. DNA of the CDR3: TGTGCCAGCAGCTTATCTAGGGCAGGGGGCTTGGTGAGAGCTTTCTTT.

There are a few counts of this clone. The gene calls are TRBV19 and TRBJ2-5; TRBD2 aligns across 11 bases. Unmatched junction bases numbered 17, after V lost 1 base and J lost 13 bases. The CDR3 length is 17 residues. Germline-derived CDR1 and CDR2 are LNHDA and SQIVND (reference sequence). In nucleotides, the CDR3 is TGTGCCAGTAGTATAGTTGACCTAGCGGGAGGTGGGTCGGCCAGGTACTTC. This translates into CASSIVDLAGGGSARYF.

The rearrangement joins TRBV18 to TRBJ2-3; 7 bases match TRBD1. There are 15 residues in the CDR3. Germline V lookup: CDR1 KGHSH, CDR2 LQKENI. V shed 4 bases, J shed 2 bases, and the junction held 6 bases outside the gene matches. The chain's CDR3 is CASSRDSGLTDTQYF. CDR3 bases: TGTGCCAGCTCACGGGACAGCGGACTCACAGATACGCAGTATTTT.

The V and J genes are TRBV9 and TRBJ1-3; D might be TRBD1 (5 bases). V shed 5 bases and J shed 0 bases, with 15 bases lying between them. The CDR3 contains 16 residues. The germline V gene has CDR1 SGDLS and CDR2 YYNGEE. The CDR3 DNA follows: TGTGCCAGCAGTGCCCGGGGCCTGAGCTCTGGAAACACCATATATTTT. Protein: CASSARGLSSGNTIYF.

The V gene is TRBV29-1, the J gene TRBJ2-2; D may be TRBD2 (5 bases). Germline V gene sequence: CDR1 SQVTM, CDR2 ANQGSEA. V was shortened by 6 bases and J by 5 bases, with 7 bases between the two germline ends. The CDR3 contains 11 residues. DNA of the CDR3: TGCAGCGTCGAGGGAACCGGGGAGCTGTTTTTT. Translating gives CSVEGTGELFF.

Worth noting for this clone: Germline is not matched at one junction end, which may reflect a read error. The CDR3 loop is CVSSSCLHNGGTEAFF. In DNA form, the CDR3 reads TGTGTCAGCAGCTCGTGCCTTCATAACGGGGGGACTGAAGCTTTCTTT. The chain employs TRBV13 and TRBJ1-1; weak D call: TRBD1 (5 bases). Germline assignment: CDR1 PRHDT and CDR2 FYEKMQ (reference sequence). CDR3 size: 16 residues.

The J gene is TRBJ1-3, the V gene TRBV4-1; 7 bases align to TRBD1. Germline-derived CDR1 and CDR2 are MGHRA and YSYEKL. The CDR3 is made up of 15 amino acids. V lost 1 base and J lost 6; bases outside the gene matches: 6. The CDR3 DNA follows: TGCGCCAGCAGCCAAGTATTTACAGGGGCAAACACCATATATTTT. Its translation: CASSQVFTGANTIYF.

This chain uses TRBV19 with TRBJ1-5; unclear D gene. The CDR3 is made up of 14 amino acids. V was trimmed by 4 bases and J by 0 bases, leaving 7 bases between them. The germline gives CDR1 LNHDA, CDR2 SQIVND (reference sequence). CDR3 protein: CASSTMNSNQPQHF. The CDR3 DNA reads TGTGCCAGTAGTACCATGAATAGCAATCAGCCCCAGCATTTT.

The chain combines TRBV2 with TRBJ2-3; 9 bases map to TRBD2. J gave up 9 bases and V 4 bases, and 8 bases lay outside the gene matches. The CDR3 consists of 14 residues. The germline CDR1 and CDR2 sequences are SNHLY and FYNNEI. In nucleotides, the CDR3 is TGTGCCAGCAGTGGAGGACTAGCGAGGGGGACGCAGTATTTT. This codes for CASSGGLARGTQYF.

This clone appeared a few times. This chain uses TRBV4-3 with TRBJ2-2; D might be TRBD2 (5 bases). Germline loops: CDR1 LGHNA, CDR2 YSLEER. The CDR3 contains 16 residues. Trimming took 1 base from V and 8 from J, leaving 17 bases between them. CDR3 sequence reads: CASSQALRALKGELFF. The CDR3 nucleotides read TGCGCCAGCAGCCAAGCTCTGAGGGCGTTAAAAGGGGAGCTGTTTTTT.

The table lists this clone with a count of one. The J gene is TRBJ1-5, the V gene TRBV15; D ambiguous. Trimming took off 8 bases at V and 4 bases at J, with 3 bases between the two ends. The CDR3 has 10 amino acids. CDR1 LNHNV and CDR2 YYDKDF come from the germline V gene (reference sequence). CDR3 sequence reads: CATGNQPQHF. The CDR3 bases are TGTGCCACCGGAAATCAGCCCCAGCATTTT.

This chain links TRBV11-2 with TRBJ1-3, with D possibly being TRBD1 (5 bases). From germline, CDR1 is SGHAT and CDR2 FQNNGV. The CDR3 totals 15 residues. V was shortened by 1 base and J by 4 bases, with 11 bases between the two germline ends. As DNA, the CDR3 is TGTGCCAGCAGCTTAGTGGCGGGGGTCGGAAACACCATATATTTT. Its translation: CASSLVAGVGNTIYF. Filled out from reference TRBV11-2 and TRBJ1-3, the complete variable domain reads EAGVAQSPRYKIIEKRQSVAFWCNPISGHATLYWYQQILGQGPKLLIQFQNNGVVDDSQLPKDRFSAERLKGVDSTLKIQPAKLEDSAVYLCASSLVAGVGNTIYFGEGSWLTVV.

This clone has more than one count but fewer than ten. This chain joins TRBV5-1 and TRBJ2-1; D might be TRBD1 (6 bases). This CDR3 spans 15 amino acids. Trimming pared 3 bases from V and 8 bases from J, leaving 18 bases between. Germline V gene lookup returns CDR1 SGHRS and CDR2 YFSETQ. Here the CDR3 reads CASSSTGSPGDEQFF. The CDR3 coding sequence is TGCGCCAGCAGCTCCACAGGGAGCCCGGGCGATGAGCAGTTCTTC.

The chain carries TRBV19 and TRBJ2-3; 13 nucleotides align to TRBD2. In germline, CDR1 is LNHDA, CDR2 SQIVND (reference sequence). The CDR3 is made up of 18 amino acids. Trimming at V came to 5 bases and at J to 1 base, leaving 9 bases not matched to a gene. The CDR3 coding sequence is TGTGCCAGTAGTTTCTGGACTAGCGGGAGAGGGGGCACAGATACGCAGTATTTT. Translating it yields CASSFWTSGRGGTDTQYF.

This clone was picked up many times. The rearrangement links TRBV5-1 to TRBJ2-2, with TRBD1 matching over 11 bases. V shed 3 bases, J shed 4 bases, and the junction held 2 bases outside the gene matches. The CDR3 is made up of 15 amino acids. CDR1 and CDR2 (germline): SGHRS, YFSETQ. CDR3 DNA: TGCGCCAGCAGCTGGGGGACAGGGGGCACCGGGGAGCTGTTTTTT. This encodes CASSWGTGGTGELFF.

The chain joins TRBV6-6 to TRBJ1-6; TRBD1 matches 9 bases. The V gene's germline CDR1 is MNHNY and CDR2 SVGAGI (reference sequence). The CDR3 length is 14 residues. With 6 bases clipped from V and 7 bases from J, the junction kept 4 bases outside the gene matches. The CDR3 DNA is TGTGCCAGCAGAAAGGGACAGGGCAATTCACCCCTCCACTTT. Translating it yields CASRKGQGNSPLHF.

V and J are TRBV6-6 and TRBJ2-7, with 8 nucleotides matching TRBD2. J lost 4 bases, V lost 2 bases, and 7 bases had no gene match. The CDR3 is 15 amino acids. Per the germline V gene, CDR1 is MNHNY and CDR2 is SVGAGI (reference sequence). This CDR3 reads CASSYGGSGKYEQYF. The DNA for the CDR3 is TGTGCCAGCAGTTACGGGGGTAGCGGGAAGTACGAGCAGTACTTC.